This T cell receptor (beta chain) was profiled in a study of response to subunit inactivated influenza vaccine. Study results and limitations: Each seasonal influenza vaccination recruits few new T cells, the authors suggested.

This clonotype has only a few counts. Its antigen is not known. Germline V gene data show CDR1 as SGDLS and CDR2 as YYNGEE. The CDR3 extends over 16 amino acids. Trimming removed 0 bases from V and 2 bases from J, with 13 bases in between. TCRdb ran MiXCR on the RT-PCR reads and lists one entry per CDR3 protein. The sample gives around 650,000 distinct CDR3 sequences, 15% to 19% of which show up once; 11% is in the top ten. This clonotype was obtained from a middle-aged man who received an inactivated influenza vaccine. J is TRBJ2-3 and V is TRBV9; possible D gene TRBD1, 5 bases. Sequencing used PBMCs from blood, obtained 11 to 12 days after vaccination. CDR3: CASSVASGHLTDTQYF. The CDR3 nucleotides are TGTGCCAGCAGCGTAGCGTCCGGACACCTCACAGATACGCAGTATTTT.